This record concerns one T cell receptor beta chain sequence. Its specific antigen is unknown. Base qualities are not recorded, but no much larger clone differs from it by a single base. This sample was taken from a study of long-term antiretroviral therapy in people with HIV (dated by TCRdb to between 2021 and 2023). About the investigation overall: The earliest samples were collected approximately a decade before the 2015 WHO recommendation for immediate ART, a period when ART was typically delayed until CD4 counts fell. Among the 30 or so participants with HIV, roughly eleven were female. A total of 150 to 200 cryopreserved PBMC samples came from a few dozen adults with confirmed HIV infection and were collected serially over a mean of about six years (range 1-12). No cross-contamination during QIAcube processing turned up in test extractions that ran a monoclonal T-cell line alongside 30 to 40 polyclonal samples. Whether ART initiation and durable HIV suppression were associated with changes in peripheral blood TRB repertoire composition and diversity was tested in a retrospective serial study. The paper as a whole reports these results and caveats: Inferences about post-ART repertoire changes are limited because no data were available on ART adherence, viral resistance or therapy changes. Owing to limited PBMC availability, only the TCR beta chain was sequenced, without alpha chain pairing. Because cell numbers in pre-ART samples were limited, unsorted PBMC were profiled instead of sorted CD4+ and CD8+ T cells. The samples span the years 2004 to 2017, and the ART regimens used may be less effective than current regimens. Starting ART was linked to a significant rise in TRB diversity, yet even with long-term ART the diversity remained significantly lower than in transplant donor controls. Compared with controls, HIV repertoires had narrower CDR3 length ranges, and the network structure pointed to an antigen-experienced repertoire that shifted only slightly toward naive after ART. Expanded TRB clones identified before ART initiation dominated the repertoire across all time points, though the dominance fluctuated and decreased in many PLHIV after ART.

Inclusion was restricted to participants for whom at least one PBMC sample before ART initiation and at least two post-ART samples were available. Every participant with HIV received treatment in the United States of America. Before DNA extraction, cryopreserved samples of roughly 0.95-10 million PBMC were thawed and washed. At the time of the earliest PBMC sample, participants with HIV were aged between roughly 20 and 60 years. Each participant contributed PBMC samples from 1-4 timepoints before ART initiation and 2-8 timepoints after ART initiation, with a median of 7 samples. Serial HIV viral load, CD4+ T-cell count, ART history and demographic data were obtained for every participant. Using a Qiagen kit on a QIAcube, genomic DNA was extracted from unsorted PBMC, with samples processed in batches of 12. Sequencing of the TRB variable region was done with the immunoSEQ hsTCRB v3.0 assay at survey level resolution. The target sequencing depth for TRB was roughly 35,000-50,000 T-cell genomes per sample. Pooled TRB libraries were sequenced on an Illumina MiSeq with a v3 150-cycle kit. On the authors' methods: Analysis of repertoires was carried out in R inside a reproducible Nextflow workflow spanning QC, data transformation and analysis. Custom analyses were implemented in LymphoSeq2, an R package for AIRR-Seq data exploration. Several samples yielding fewer than 5000 total TRB sequences were excluded, leaving more than 150 analyzed HIV repertoires. Among the roughly 200 retained HIV repertoires, some 60 were collected before ART initiation and some 130 were collected after ART initiation. Each repertoire was downsampled to 5000 TRB nucleotide sequences, and summary statistics were averaged across 100 downsampling iterations. Only TRB sequences with CDR3 regions of at least seven amino acids were retained for analysis. Diversity was measured with a Shannon entropy-derived clonality score and the Gini coefficient. In repertoire networks, the top 5000 CDR3 amino acid sequences were linked whenever an edit distance of one separated two sequences. Antigen specificity groups and MHC restriction were predicted for TRB CDR3 amino acid sequences with GLIPH2. Known CMV, EBV, HIV or tissue antigen associations were flagged by matching CDR3 amino acid sequences against VDJdb and McPAS-TCR. Pre-ART, post-ART and control groups were compared with Wilcoxon signed-rank tests and Holm-Bonferroni correction. Held by TCRdb, this immuneACCESS table contains in-frame sequences only and omits some clones. Under half of the omission traces to an unresolved V gene where checked; the cause of the rest is unknown. Clone size and the V and J calls come from that table; the DNA yielded D and trimming. Counted in this sample were about 38,000 clones; roughly 80% of them appeared once. Roughly 4.9% of the sample comes from the top ten.

The cysteine opens and the phenylalanine closes a CDR3 of 14 amino acids. Only CDR3 DNA remains: 42 bases, in frame from the first base. At the junction V is shortened by 6 bases and J by 5 bases; bases outside the gene matches: 9. The germline V gene sets CDR1 to MNHEY and CDR2 to SVGAGI. This sequence originates from a man younger than 35 with HIV. The chain uses TRBV6-5 and TRBJ1-1; TRBD1 agrees with 7 junctional bases. The sequenced sample was unsorted PBMCs, obtained 1.5 years after starting antiretroviral therapy. CDR3 region: CASSQNRGRTEAFF. The DNA sequence follows: TGTGCCAGCAGCCAAAACAGGGGAAGAACTGAAGCTTTCTTT.